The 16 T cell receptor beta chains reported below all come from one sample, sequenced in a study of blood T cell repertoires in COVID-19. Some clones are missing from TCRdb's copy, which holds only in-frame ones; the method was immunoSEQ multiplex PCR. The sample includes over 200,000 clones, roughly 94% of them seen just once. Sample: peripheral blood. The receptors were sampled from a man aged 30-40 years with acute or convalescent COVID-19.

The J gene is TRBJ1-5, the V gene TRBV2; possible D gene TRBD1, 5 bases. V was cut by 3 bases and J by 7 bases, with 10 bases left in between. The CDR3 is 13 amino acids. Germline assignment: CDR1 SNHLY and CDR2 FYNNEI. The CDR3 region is CASSDQGWQPQHF. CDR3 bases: TGTGCCAGCAGTGACCAGGGCTGGCAGCCCCAGCATTTT. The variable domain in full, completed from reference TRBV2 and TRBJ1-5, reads EPEVTQTPSHQVTQMGQEVILRCVPISNHLYFYWYRQILGQKVEFLVSFYNNEISEKSEIFDDQFSVERPDGSNFTLKIRSTKLEDSAMYFCASSDQGWQPQHFGDGTRLSIL.

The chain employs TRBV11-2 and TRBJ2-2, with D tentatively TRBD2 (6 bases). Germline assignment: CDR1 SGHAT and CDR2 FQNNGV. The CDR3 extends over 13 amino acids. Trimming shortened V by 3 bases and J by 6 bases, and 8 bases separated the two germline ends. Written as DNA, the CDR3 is TGTGCCAGCAGCTTGGGGGGACCCGGGGAGCTGTTTTTT. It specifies CASSLGGPGELFF.

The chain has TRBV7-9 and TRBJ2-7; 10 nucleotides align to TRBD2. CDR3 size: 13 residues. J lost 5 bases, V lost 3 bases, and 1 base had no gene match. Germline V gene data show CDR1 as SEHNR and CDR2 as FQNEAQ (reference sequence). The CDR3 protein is CASSFLAGDEQYF. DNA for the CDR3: TGTGCCAGCAGCTTTCTAGCGGGAGACGAGCAGTACTTC.

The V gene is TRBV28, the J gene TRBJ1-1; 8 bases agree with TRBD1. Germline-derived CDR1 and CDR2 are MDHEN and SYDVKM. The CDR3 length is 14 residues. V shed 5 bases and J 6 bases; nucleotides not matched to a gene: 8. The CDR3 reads CASSPHQGAAEAFF. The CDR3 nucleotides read TGTGCCAGCAGTCCTCATCAGGGGGCGGCTGAAGCTTTCTTT.

The CDR3 sequence: CATFSLKSYNEQFF. The CDR3 DNA follows: TGTGCCACATTTAGCCTTAAGAGCTACAATGAGCAGTTCTTC. The chain links TRBV28 to TRBJ2-1; D not resolved. The CDR3 is 14 residues long. Germline CDR1 is MDHEN and CDR2 is SYDVKM. The V and J ends lost 10 bases and 3 bases respectively, with 16 bases between them.

Here the CDR3 DNA reads TGTGCCAGTAGTATAGAGCTATTCTACGAGCAGTACTTC. Encoded protein: CASSIELFYEQYF. V is TRBV19 and J is TRBJ2-7, with unresolved D. V lost 0 bases to trimming and J lost 3 bases, with 6 bases between them. The CDR3 has 13 amino acids. CDR1 is LNHDA and CDR2 is SQIVND in the germline V gene (reference sequence).

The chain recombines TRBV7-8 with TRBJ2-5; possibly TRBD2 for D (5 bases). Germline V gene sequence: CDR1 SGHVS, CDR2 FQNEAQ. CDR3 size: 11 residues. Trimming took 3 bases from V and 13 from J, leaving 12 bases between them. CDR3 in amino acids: CASSFSAGWYF. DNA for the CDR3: TGTGCCAGCAGCTTCTCTGCGGGTTGGTACTTC.

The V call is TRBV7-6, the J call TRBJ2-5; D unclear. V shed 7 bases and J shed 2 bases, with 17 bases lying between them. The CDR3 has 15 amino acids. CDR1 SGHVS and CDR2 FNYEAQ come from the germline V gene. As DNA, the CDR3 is TGTGCCAGCATTCGTGGGCAGGCCCAGCAAGAGACCCAGTACTTC. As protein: CASIRGQAQQETQYF.

The CDR3 DNA is TGTGCCAGTAAACAGGGGGCAAATGGTGAAAAACTGTTTTTT. As protein: CASKQGANGEKLFF. The V gene is TRBV19, the J gene TRBJ1-4, with 9 nucleotides matching TRBD1. The germline V gene encodes CDR1 LNHDA and CDR2 SQIVND (reference sequence). CDR3 length equals 14 residues. The trim removed 7 bases at V and 7 bases at J, leaving 7 bases unmatched.

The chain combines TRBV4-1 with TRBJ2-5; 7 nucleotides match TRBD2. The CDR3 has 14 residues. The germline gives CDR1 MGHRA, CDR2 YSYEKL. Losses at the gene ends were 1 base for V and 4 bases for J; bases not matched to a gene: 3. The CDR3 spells CASSQAGGLETQYF. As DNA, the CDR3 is TGCGCCAGCAGCCAAGCGGGGGGATTAGAGACCCAGTACTTC.

Written as DNA, the CDR3 is TGCGCCAGCAGCTTGGGTTCAGGCGGGAGGCTTGACGAGCAGTACTTC. It codes for CASSLGSGGRLDEQYF. The rearrangement joins TRBV5-1 to TRBJ2-7; TRBD2 agrees at 8 bases. The V gene's germline CDR1 is SGHRS and CDR2 YFSETQ. Germline trimming cut 0 bases from V and 5 bases from J; bases unmatched to any gene: 10. This CDR3 region has 16 residues.

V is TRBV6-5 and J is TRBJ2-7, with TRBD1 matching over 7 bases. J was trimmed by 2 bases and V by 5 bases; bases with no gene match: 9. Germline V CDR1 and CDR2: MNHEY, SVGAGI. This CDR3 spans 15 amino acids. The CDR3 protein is CASSIEQGTPYEQYF. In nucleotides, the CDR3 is TGTGCCAGCAGTATAGAACAGGGGACCCCCTACGAGCAGTACTTC.

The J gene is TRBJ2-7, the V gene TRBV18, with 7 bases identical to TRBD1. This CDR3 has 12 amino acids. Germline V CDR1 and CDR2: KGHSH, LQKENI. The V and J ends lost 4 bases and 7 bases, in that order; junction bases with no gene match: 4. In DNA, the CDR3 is TGTGCCAGCTCACGAGACAGGGATGAGCAGTACTTC. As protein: CASSRDRDEQYF.

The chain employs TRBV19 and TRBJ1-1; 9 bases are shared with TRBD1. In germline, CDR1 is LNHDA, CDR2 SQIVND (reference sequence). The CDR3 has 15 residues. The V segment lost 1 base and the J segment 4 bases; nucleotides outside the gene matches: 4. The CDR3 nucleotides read TGTGCCAGTAGTATAGGAGGGACAGGGTTCACTGAAGCTTTCTTT. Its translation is CASSIGGTGFTEAFF.

This CDR3 is CASSQEREQYF. The CDR3, as DNA: TGTGCCAGTAGCCAAGAGCGGGAGCAGTACTTC. The gene calls are TRBV19 and TRBJ2-7, with D possibly being TRBD2 (5 bases). The germline gives CDR1 LNHDA, CDR2 SQIVND (reference sequence). The CDR3 is 11 residues long. Trimming shortened V by 6 bases and J by 7 bases, and 10 bases separated the two germline ends.

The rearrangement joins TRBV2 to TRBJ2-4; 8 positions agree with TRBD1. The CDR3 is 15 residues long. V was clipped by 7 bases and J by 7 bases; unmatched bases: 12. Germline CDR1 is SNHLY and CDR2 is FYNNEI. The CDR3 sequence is CASNSPRQGLNIQYF. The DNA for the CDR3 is TGTGCCAGCAACTCACCGAGACAGGGGTTGAACATTCAGTACTTC. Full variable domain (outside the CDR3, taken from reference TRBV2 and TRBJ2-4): EPEVTQTPSHQVTQMGQEVILRCVPISNHLYFYWYRQILGQKVEFLVSFYNNEISEKSEIFDDQFSVERPDGSNFTLKIRSTKLEDSAMYFCASNSPRQGLNIQYFGAGTRLSVL.